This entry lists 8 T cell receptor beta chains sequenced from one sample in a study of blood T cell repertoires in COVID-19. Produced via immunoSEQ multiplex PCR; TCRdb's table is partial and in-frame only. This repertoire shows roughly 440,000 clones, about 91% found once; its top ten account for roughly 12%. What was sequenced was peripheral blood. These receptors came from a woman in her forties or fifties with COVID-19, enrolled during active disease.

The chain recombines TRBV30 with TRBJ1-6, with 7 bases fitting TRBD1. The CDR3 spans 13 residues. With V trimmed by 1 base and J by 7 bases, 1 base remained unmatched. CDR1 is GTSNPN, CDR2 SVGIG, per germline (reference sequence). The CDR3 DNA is TGTGCCTGGAGTGCGGGACAGAATTCACCCCTCCACTTT. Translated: CAWSAGQNSPLHF.

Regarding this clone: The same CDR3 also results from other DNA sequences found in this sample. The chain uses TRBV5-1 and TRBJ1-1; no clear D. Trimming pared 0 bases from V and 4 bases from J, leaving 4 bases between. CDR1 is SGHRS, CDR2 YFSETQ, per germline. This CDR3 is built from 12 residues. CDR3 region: CASSLGATEAFF. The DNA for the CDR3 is TGCGCCAGCAGCTTGGGGGCCACTGAAGCTTTCTTT.

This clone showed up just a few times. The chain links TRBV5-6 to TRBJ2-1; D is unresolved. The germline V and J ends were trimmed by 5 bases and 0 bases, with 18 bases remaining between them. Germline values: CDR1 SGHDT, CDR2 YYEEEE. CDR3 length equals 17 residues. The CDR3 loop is CASSGIEVVLSYNEQFF. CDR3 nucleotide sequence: TGTGCCAGCAGTGGTATTGAGGTTGTTCTCTCCTACAATGAGCAGTTCTTC.

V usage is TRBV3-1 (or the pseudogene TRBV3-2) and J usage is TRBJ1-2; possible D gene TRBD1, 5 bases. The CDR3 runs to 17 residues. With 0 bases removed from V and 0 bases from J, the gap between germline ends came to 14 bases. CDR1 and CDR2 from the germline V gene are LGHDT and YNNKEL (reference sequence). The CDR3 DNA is TGTGCCAGCAGCCAAGAGTATCGGCGGGGGGCTAACTATGGCTACACCTTC. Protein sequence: CASSQEYRRGANYGYTF.

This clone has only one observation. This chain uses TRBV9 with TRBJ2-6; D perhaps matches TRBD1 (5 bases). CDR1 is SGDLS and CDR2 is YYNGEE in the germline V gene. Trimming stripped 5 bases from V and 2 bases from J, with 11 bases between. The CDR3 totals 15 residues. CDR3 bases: TGTGCCAGCAGGTCCCCAGGGACTGGGGCCAACGTCCTGACTTTC. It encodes CASRSPGTGANVLTF.

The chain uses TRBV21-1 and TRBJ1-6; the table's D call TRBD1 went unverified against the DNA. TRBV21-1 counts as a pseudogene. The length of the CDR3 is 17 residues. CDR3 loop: CASSKVSRGINNSPLHF. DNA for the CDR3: TGTGCCAGCAGCAAAGTAAGCAGGGGAATTAATAATTCACCCCTCCACTTT.

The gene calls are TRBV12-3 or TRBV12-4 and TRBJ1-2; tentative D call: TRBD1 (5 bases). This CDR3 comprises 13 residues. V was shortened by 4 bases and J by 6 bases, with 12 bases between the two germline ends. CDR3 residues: CASSWAGRDGYTF. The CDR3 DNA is TGTGCCAGCAGTTGGGCGGGGCGGGATGGCTACACCTTC.

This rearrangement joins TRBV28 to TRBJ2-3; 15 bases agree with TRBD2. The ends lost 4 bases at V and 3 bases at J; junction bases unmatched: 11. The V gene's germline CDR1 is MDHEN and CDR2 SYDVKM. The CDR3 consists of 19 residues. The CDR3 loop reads CASSSPGLAGGQGTDTQYF. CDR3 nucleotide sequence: TGTGCCAGCAGTTCCCCCGGACTAGCGGGGGGGCAAGGGACAGATACGCAGTATTTT.